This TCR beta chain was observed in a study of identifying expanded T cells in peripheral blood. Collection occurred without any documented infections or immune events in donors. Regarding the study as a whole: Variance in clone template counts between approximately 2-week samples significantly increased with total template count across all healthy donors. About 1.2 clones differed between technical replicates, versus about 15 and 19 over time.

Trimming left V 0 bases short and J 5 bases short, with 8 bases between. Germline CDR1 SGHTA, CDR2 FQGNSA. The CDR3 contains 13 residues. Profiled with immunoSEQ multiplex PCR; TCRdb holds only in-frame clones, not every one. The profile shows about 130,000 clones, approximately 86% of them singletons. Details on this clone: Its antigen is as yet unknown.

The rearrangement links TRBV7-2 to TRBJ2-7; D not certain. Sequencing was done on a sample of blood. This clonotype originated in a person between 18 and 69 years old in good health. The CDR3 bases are TGTGCCAGCAGCTTAGCAGCTAGAGACGAGCAGTACTTC. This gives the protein CASSLAARDEQYF.